The 9 T cell receptor beta chains presented below share a single source sample, sequenced in a study of identical twins. TCRdb recomputed calls from the 5' RACE reads with MiXCR, one row per CDR3 protein. Of around 280,000 distinct CDR3 sequences listed, approximately 8% are singletons. These records were also assigned to another study, of yellow fever vaccine responses in identical twins.

The sequenced sample was memory (CD45RO+) T cells sorted from blood. The receptor source for this set is a woman aged 18 to 35 in good health.

This clonotype was found many times. The chain combines TRBV28 with TRBJ2-1, with D possibly matching TRBD2 (5 bases). Germline values: CDR1 MDHEN, CDR2 SYDVKM. V lost 7 bases and J 1 base, leaving 17 bases between the germline ends. This CDR3 has 16 residues. The CDR3 DNA reads as TGTGCCAGCACCCAGAGGGTTAGAAGTTCCTACAATGAGCAGTTCTTC. It encodes CASTQRVRSSYNEQFF.

This chain uses TRBV28 with TRBJ1-5; TRBD1 might be the D (6 bases). Deletions cut 7 bases from V and 5 bases from J, with 12 bases between. Germline-derived CDR1 and CDR2 are MDHEN and SYDVKM. The CDR3 is made up of 13 amino acids. CDR3 DNA: TGTGCCAGCATCGGGGGCCTGGATCAGCCCCAGCATTTT. This translates into CASIGGLDQPQHF. The whole variable domain, remainder taken from reference TRBV28 and TRBJ1-5, is DVKVTQSSRYLVKRTGEKVFLECVQDMDHENMFWYRQDPGLGLRLIYFSYDVKMKEKGDIPEGYSVSREKKERFSLILESASTNQTSMYLCASIGGLDQPQHFGDGTRLSIL.

The table lists this clonotype with a few counts. CDR3 nucleotide sequence: TGTGCCAGCAGCATAGGGACAGCCGTTGAAAAACTGTTTTTT. Amino acid sequence: CASSIGTAVEKLFF. This chain connects TRBV7-9 to TRBJ1-4; TRBD1 matches at 7 bases. Germline V gene lookup returns CDR1 SEHNR and CDR2 FQNEAQ (reference sequence). This CDR3 has 14 residues. Trimming removed 5 bases from V and 7 bases from J; junction bases left unmatched: 7.

In its sample, this clonotype was seen many times. J is TRBJ1-1 and V is TRBV5-1; a weak D match, TRBD1 (5 bases). Germline CDR1 and CDR2: SGHRS and YFSETQ. The CDR3 is 15 residues long. V lost 4 bases to trimming and J lost 0 bases, with 13 bases between them. CDR3 sequence: CASSLLGQMNTEAFF. DNA of the CDR3: TGCGCCAGCAGCCTTCTGGGGCAGATGAACACTGAAGCTTTCTTT.

This clonotype has more than one count but fewer than ten. The chain carries TRBV4-2 and TRBJ2-5, with 10 nucleotides matching TRBD2. Losses at the gene ends were 0 bases for V and 5 bases for J; bases not matched to a gene: 6. Germline V gene data show CDR1 as LGHNA and CDR2 as YNFKEQ. This CDR3 has 16 residues. This chain's CDR3 is CASSQESSGGWETQYF. CDR3 coding DNA: TGTGCCAGCAGCCAAGAATCTAGCGGGGGTTGGGAGACCCAGTACTTC.

J is TRBJ2-5 and V is TRBV15, with D perhaps matching TRBD2 (6 bases). The CDR3 consists of 15 residues. CDR1 is LNHNV and CDR2 is YYDKDF in the germline V gene (reference sequence). The germline V and J ends were trimmed by 0 bases and 2 bases, with 10 bases remaining between them. CDR3 DNA: TGTGCCACCAGCAGAGATCCGGGGGTACAAGAGACCCAGTACTTC. As protein: CATSRDPGVQETQYF.

This sequence joins TRBV7-9 and TRBJ2-7; 9 nucleotides line up with TRBD2. This CDR3 comprises 16 residues. The ends lost 2 bases at V and 2 bases at J; junction bases unmatched: 7. From germline, CDR1 is SEHNR and CDR2 FQNEAQ (reference sequence). CDR3: CASSLYIAGAPYEQYV. The DNA for the CDR3 is TGTGCCAGCAGCTTATATATAGCGGGGGCCCCCTACGAGCAGTACGTC.

This clonotype was observed a few times. This chain connects TRBV6-1 to TRBJ2-2; D gene uncertain. The CDR3 covers 13 residues. Looked up from germline, CDR1 is MNHNS and CDR2 is SASEGT. Trimming removed 10 bases at V and 3 bases at J, with 12 bases between. The CDR3 spells CATERLDTGELFF. CDR3 nucleotide sequence: TGTGCCACCGAGAGGTTGGACACCGGGGAGCTGTTTTTT.

Remarks on this clonotype: Mismatch with germline at one junction end may stem from a read error. The chain uses TRBV6-1 and TRBJ1-1, with 7 bases lining up with TRBD1. CDR1 MNHNS and CDR2 SASEGT come from the germline V gene. CDR3 length equals 19 residues. CDR3 coding DNA: TGTGCCAGCATCCCGAAGGGCGTGAGACAGGGAGGGGGTGACACCGAAGCTTTCTTT. It encodes CASIPKGVRQGGGDTEAFF.